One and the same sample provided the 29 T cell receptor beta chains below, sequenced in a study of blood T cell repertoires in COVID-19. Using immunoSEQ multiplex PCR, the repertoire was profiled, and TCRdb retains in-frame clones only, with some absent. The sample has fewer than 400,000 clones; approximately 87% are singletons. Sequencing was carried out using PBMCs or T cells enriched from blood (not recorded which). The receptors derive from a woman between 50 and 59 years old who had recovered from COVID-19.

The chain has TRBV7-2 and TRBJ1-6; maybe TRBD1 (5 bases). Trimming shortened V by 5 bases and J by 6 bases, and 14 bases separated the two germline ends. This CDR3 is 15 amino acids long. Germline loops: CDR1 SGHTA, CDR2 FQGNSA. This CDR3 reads CASSLEGVTNSPLHF. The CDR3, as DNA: TGTGCCAGCAGCCTGGAAGGGGTTACTAATTCACCCCTCCACTTT.

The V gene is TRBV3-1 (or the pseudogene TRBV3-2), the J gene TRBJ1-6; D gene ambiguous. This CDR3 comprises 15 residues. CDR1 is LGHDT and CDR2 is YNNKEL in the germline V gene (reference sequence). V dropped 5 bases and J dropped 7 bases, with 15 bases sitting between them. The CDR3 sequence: CASSLAQYANSPLHF. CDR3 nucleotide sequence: TGTGCCAGCAGCTTGGCACAGTACGCGAATTCACCCCTCCACTTT.

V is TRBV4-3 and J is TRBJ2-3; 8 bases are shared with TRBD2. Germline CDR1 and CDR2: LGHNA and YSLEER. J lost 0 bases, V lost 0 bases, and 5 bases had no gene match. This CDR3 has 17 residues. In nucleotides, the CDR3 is TGCGCCAGCAGCCAAGATCGGGGGGGCCCTAGCACAGATACGCAGTATTTT. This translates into CASSQDRGGPSTDTQYF.

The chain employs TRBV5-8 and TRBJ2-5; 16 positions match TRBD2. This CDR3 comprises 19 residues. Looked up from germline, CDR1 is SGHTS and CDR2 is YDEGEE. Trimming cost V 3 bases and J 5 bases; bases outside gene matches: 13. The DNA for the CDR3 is TGTGCCAGCAGCTCCGGGACTAGCGGGGGGGCCGGTAACTCCGAGACCCAGTACTTC. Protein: CASSSGTSGGAGNSETQYF. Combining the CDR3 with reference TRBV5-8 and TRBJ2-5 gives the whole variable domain EAGVTQSPTHLIKTRGQQATLRCSPISGHTSVYWYQQALGLGLQFLLWYDEGEERNRGNFPPRFSGRQFPNYSSELNVNALELEDSALYLCASSSGTSGGAGNSETQYFGPGTRLLVL.

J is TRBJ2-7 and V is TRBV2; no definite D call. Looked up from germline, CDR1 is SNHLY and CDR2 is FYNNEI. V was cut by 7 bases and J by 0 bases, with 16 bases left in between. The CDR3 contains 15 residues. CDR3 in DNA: TGTGCCAGCATCAACTTGGCAAGGAGCTCCTACGAGCAGTACTTC. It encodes CASINLARSSYEQYF. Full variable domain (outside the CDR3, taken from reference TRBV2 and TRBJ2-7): EPEVTQTPSHQVTQMGQEVILRCVPISNHLYFYWYRQILGQKVEFLVSFYNNEISEKSEIFDDQFSVERPDGSNFTLKIRSTKLEDSAMYFCASINLARSSYEQYFGPGTRLTVT.

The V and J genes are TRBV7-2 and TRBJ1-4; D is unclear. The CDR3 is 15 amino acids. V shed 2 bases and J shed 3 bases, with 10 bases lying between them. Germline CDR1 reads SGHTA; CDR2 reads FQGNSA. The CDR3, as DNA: TGTGCCAGCAGCTTACAAGGAGGGCCTAATGAAAAACTGTTTTTT. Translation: CASSLQGGPNEKLFF.

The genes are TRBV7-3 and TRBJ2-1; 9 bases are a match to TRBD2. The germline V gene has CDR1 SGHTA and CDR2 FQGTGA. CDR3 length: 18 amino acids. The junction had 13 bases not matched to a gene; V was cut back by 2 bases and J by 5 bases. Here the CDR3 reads CASSLLSGGLSGNNEQFF. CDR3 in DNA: TGTGCCAGCAGCTTATTGAGCGGGGGGCTTTCGGGGAACAATGAGCAGTTCTTC.

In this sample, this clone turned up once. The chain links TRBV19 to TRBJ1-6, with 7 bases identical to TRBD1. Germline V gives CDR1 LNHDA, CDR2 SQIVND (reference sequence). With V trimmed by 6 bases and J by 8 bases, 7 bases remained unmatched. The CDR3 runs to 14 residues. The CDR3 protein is CASSTTGVYSPLHF. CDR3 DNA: TGTGCCAGTAGCACAACAGGGGTCTATTCACCCCTCCACTTT.

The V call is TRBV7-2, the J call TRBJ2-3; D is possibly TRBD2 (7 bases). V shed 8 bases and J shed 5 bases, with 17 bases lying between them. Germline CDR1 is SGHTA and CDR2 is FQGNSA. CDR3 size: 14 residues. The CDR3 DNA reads TGTGCCAGCTTAGACGCGGGGGCCAAAGATACGCAGTATTTT. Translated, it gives CASLDAGAKDTQYF.

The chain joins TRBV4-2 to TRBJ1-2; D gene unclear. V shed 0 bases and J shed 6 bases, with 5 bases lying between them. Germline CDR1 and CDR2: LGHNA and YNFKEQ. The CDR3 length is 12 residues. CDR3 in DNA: TGTGCCAGCAGCCAAGACTCGGATGGCTACACCTTC. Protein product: CASSQDSDGYTF.

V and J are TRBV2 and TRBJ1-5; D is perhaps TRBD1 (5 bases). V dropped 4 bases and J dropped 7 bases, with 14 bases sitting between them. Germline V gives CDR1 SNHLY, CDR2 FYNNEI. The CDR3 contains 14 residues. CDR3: CASSVFGAGQPQHF. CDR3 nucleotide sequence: TGTGCCAGCAGTGTCTTTGGGGCAGGGCAGCCCCAGCATTTT.

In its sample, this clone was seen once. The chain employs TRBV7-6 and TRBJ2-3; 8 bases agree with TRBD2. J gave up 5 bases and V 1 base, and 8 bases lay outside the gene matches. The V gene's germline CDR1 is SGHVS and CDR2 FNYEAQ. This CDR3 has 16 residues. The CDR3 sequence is CASSLGAGGLVDTQYF. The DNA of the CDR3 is TGTGCCAGCAGCTTAGGGGCGGGGGGCTTGGTAGATACGCAGTATTTT.

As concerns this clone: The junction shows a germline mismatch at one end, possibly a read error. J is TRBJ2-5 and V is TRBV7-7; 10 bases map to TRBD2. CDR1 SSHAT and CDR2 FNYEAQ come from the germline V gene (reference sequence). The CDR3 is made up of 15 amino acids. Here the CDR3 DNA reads TGTGCTAGCAGCCACATAGCGGGGGGCCGGGAGACCCAGTACTTC. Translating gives CASSHIAGGRETQYF.

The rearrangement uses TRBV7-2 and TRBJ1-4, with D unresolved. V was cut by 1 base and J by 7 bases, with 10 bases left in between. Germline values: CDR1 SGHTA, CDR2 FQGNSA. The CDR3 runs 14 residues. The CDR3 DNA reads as TGTGCCAGCAGCTTAGGAGAGACACCTGAAAAACTGTTTTTT. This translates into CASSLGETPEKLFF.

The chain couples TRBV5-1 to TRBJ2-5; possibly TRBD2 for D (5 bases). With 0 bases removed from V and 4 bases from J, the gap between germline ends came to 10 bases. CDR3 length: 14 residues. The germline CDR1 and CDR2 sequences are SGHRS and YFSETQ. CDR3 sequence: CASSLGARGETQYF. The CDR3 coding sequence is TGCGCCAGCAGCTTGGGCGCCCGGGGAGAGACCCAGTACTTC.

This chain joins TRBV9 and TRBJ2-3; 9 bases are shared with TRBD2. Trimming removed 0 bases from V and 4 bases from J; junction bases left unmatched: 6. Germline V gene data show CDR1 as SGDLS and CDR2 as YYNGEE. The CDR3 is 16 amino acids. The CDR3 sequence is CASSVVGGGASDTQYF. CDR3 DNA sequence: TGTGCCAGCAGCGTAGTCGGCGGGGGGGCCTCAGATACGCAGTATTTT. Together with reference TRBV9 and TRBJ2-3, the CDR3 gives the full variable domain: DSGVTQTPKHLITATGQRVTLRCSPRSGDLSVYWYQQSLDQGLQFLIQYYNGEERAKGNILERFSAQQFPDLHSELNLSSLELGDSALYFCASSVVGGGASDTQYFGPGTRLTVL.

This CDR3 reads CASSQENTPQGDTQYF. CDR3 in DNA: TGTGCCAGCAGCCAAGAAAACACCCCTCAGGGAGATACGCAGTATTTT. The J gene is TRBJ2-3, the V gene TRBV4-2, with D possibly being TRBD1 (5 bases). Germline V lookup: CDR1 LGHNA, CDR2 YNFKEQ. The ends were cut back, 0 bases at V and 5 bases at J, with 15 bases in the middle. This CDR3 is 16 amino acids long.

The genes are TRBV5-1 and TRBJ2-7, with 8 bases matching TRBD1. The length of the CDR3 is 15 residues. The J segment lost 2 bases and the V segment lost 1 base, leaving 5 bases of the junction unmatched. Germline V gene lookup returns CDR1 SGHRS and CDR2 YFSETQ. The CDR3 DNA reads TGCGCCAGCAGCTTGTGGACAGGGAGGACCTACGAGCAGTACTTC. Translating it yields CASSLWTGRTYEQYF.

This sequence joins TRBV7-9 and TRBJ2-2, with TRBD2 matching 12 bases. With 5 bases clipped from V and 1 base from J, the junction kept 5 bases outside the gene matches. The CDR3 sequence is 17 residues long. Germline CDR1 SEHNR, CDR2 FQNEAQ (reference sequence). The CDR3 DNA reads TGTGCCAGCAGCGTGACTAGCGGGGGCCTGAACACCGGGGAGCTGTTTTTT. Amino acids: CASSVTSGGLNTGELFF.

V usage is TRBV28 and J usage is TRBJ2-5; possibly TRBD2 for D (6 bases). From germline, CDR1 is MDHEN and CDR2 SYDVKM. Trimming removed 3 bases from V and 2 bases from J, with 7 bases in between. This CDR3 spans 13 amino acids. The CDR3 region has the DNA TGTGCCAGCAGTTTGGGGGGTCAAGAGACCCAGTACTTC. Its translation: CASSLGGQETQYF.

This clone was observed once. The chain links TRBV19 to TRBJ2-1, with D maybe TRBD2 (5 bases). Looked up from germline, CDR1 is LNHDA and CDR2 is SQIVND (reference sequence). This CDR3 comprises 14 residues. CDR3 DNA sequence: TGTGCAATATCCCGGGGAAACCTGAACAATGAGCAGTTCTTC. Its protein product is CAISRGNLNNEQFF.

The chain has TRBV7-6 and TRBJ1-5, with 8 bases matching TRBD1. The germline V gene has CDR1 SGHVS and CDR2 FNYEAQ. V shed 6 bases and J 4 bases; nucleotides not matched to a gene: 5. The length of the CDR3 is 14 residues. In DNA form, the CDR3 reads TGTGCCAGCAGTCCAGGGGGCATGAATCAGCCCCAGCATTTT. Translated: CASSPGGMNQPQHF.

The CDR3 DNA sequence: TGTGCCAGCAGTTCACCCGGGGAAGGGAGTGAAAAACTGTTTTTT. It specifies CASSSPGEGSEKLFF. This chain links TRBV28 with TRBJ1-4; D is unresolved. This CDR3 is built from 15 residues. Per the germline V gene, CDR1 is MDHEN and CDR2 is SYDVKM. V shed 4 bases and J shed 7 bases, with 16 bases lying between them.

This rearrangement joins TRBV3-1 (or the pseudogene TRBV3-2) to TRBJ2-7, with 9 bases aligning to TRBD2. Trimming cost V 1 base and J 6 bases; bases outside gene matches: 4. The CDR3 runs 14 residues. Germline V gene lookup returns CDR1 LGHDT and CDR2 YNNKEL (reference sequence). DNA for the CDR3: TGTGCCAGCAGCCAAGGCGGGGGGGCACTCGAGCAGTACTTC. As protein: CASSQGGGALEQYF.

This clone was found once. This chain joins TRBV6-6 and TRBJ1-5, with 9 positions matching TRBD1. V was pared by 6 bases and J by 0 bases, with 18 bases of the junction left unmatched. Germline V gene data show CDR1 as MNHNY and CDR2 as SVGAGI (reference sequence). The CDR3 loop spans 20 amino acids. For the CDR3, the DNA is TGTGCCAGCAGCCACGAAGGGTGGGACAGGGAATATCTTAGCAATCAGCCCCAGCATTTT. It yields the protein CASSHEGWDREYLSNQPQHF.

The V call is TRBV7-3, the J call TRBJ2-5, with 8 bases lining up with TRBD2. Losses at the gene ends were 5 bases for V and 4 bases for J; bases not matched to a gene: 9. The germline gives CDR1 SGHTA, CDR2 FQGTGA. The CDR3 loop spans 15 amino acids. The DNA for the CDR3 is TGTGCCAGCAGCGCGCAACCGGGACTAGGAGAGACCCAGTACTTC. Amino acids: CASSAQPGLGETQYF.

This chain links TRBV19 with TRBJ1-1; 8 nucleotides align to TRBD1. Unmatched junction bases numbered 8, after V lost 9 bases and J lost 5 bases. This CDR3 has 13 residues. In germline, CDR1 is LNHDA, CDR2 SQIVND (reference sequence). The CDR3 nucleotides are TGTGCCAGCCGGAGGACAGGGAGGACTGAAGCTTTCTTT. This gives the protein CASRRTGRTEAFF.

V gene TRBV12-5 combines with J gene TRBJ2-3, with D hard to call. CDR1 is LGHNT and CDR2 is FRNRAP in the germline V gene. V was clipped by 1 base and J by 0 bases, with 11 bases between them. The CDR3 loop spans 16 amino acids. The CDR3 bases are TGTGCTAGTGGTTTGGGGTTAGCCTCTAGCACAGATACGCAGTATTTT. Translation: CASGLGLASSTDTQYF.

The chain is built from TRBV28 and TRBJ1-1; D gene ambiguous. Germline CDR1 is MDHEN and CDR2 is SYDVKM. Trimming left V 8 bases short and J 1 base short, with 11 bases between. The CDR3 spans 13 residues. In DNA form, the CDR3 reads TGTGCCAGCTTCGCGGGGTGGAACACTGAAGCTTTCTTT. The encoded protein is CASFAGWNTEAFF.